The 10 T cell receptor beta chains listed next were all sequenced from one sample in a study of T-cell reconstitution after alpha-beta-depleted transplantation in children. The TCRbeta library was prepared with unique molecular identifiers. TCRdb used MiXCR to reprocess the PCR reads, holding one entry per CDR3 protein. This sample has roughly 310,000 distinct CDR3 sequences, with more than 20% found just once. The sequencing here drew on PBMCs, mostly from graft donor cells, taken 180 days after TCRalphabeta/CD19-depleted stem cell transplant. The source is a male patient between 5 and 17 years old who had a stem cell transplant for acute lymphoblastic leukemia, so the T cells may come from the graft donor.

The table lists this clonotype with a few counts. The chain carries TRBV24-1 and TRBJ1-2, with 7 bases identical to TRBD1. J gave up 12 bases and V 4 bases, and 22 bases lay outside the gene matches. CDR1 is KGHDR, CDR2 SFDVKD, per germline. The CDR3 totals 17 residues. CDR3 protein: CATSDGIGGQAGAGDTF. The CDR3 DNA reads TGTGCCACCAGTGACGGCATCGGAGGACAGGCTGGTGCTGGTGACACCTTC.

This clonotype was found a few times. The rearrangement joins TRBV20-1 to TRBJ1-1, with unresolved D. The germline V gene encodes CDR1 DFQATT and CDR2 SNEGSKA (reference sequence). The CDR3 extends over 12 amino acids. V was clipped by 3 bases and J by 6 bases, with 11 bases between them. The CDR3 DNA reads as TGCAGTGCTAGGCGACACCGCGCTGAAGCTTTCTTT. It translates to CSARRHRAEAFF.

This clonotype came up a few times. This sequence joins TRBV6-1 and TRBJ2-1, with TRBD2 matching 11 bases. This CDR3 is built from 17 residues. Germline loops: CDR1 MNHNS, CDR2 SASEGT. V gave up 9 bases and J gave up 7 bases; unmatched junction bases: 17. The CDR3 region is CASSAERGGLAANEQFF. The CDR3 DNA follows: TGTGCCAGTTCTGCAGAACGGGGGGGACTAGCGGCGAATGAGCAGTTCTTC.

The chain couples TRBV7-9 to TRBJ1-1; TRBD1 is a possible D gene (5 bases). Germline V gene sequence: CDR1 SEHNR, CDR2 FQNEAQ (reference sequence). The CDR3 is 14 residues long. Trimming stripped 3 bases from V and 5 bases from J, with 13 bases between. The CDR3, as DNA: TGTGCCAGCAGCTTCCTTCAGGGACGGACTGAAGCTTTCTTT. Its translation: CASSFLQGRTEAFF.

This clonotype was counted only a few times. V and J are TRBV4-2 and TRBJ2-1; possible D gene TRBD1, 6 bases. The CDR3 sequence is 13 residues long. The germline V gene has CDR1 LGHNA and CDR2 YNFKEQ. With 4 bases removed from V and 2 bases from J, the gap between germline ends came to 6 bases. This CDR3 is CASSPGAYNEQFF. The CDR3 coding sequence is TGTGCCAGCAGCCCAGGGGCCTACAATGAGCAGTTCTTC.

The DNA for the CDR3 is TGTGCCAGCAGCGCAGCCATACAGAACGGGACAGCCATCACAGATACGCAGTATTTT. It is translated as CASSAAIQNGTAITDTQYF. This chain joins TRBV2 and TRBJ2-3; 7 bases agree with TRBD1. Per the germline V gene, CDR1 is SNHLY and CDR2 is FYNNEI. The CDR3 totals 19 residues. The V segment lost 6 bases and the J segment 2 bases; nucleotides outside the gene matches: 20.

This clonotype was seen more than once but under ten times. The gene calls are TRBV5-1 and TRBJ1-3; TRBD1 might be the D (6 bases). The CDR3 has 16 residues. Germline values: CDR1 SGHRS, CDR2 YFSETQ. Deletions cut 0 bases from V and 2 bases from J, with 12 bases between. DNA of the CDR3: TGCGCCAGCAGCTTGGAGGACAGCTGGACTGGAAACACCATATATTTT. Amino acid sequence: CASSLEDSWTGNTIYF. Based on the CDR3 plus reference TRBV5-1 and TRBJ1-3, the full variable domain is KAGVTQTPRYLIKTRGQQVTLSCSPISGHRSVSWYQQTPGQGLQFLFEYFSETQRNKGNFPGRFSGRQFSNSRSEMNVSTLELGDSALYLCASSLEDSWTGNTIYFGEGSWLTVV.

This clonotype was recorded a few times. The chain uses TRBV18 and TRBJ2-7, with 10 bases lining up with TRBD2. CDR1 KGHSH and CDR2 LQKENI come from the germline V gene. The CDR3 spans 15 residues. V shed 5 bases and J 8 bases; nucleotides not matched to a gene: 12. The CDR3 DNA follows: TGTGCCAGCTCAAACCAAGCGGGAGGGGCAGGGAAGCAGTACTTC. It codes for CASSNQAGGAGKQYF.

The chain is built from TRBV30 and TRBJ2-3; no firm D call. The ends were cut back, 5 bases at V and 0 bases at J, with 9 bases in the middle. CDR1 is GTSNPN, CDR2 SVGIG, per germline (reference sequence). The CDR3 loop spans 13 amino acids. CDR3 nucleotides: TGTGCCTGGTATACGGAAAGCACAGATACGCAGTATTTT. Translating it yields CAWYTESTDTQYF.

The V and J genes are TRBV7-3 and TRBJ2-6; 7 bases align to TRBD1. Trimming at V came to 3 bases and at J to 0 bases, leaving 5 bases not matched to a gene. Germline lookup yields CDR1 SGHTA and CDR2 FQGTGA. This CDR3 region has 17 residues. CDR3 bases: TGTGCCAGCAGCTTGAGGACAGGTTACTCTGGGGCCAACGTCCTGACTTTC. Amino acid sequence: CASSLRTGYSGANVLTF.